What follows are 4 T cell receptor beta chains derived from one specimen sequenced in a study of OX40 agonist ivuxolimab in advanced cancers. Sequencing used immunoSEQ multiplex PCR; TCRdb keeps in-frame clones, though not all of them. The data contain just over 30,000 clones, 75% to 90% of them singletons. The starting material was CD4+ or CD8+ T cells sorted from blood, obtained in a trial of the OX40 agonist ivuxolimab. The receptors shown here come from an adult with an advanced solid tumor such as melanoma, head and neck, liver or kidney cancer.

The chain has TRBV7-9 and TRBJ2-7; D unresolved. The CDR3 contains 15 residues. The germline gives CDR1 SEHNR, CDR2 FQNEAQ (reference sequence). The V end was cut by 4 bases, the J end by 5 bases, with 18 bases between. For the CDR3, the DNA is TGTGCCAGCAGCTACGACGGGTCTATCGCGCACGAGCAGTACTTC. Residues: CASSYDGSIAHEQYF. Full variable domain (rest looked up from reference TRBV7-9 and TRBJ2-7): DTGVSQNPRHKITKRGQNVTFRCDPISEHNRLYWYRQTLGQGPEFLTYFQNEAQLEKSRLLSDRFSAERPKGSFSTLEIQRTEQGDSAMYLCASSYDGSIAHEQYFGPGTRLTVT.

The rearrangement uses TRBV19 and TRBJ2-7, with D unresolved. CDR3 length: 14 residues. CDR1 and CDR2 from the germline V gene are LNHDA and SQIVND (reference sequence). Trimming shortened V by 4 bases and J by 2 bases, and 12 bases separated the two germline ends. The CDR3 bases are TGTGCCAGTAGTACCTACAGCCGTGCCTACGAGCAGTACTTC. Its protein is CASSTYSRAYEQYF.

The rearrangement uses TRBV6-1 and TRBJ2-2; D not resolved. Trimming removed 7 bases from V and 9 bases from J, with 15 bases in between. The CDR3 is made up of 13 amino acids. Germline CDR1 is MNHNS and CDR2 is SASEGT. The CDR3 region has the DNA TGTGCCAGCACTCTAAAAGCCGTGCGGGAGCTGTTTTTT. It is translated as CASTLKAVRELFF.

J is TRBJ2-1 and V is TRBV19; 7 bases agree with TRBD1. Trimming cost V 8 bases and J 3 bases; bases outside gene matches: 7. This CDR3 comprises 14 residues. CDR1 is LNHDA, CDR2 SQIVND, per germline (reference sequence). The CDR3 region has the DNA TGTGCCAGTGGTAGGGACAGCCACTACAATGAGCAGTTCTTC. It codes for CASGRDSHYNEQFF.